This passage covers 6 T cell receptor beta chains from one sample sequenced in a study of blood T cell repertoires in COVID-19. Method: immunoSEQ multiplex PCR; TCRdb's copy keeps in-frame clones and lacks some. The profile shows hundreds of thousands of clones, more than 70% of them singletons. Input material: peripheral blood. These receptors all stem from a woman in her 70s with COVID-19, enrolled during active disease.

CDR3 nucleotide sequence: TGTGCCACCAGTGAGACGACTAGCGGGGATCTTTTGGATGAGCAGTTCTTC. It translates to CATSETTSGDLLDEQFF. The chain is built from TRBV24-1 and TRBJ2-1; 11 nucleotides match TRBD2. Germline V gives CDR1 KGHDR, CDR2 SFDVKD. V gave up 4 bases and J gave up 8 bases; unmatched junction bases: 12. The CDR3 contains 17 residues.

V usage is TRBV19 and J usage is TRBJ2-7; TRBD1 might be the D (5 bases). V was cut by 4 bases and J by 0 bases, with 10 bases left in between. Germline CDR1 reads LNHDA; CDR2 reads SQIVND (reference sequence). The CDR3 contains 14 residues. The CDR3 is CASSRSGHSYEQYF. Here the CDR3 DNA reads TGTGCCAGTAGTAGATCAGGGCACTCCTACGAGCAGTACTTC.

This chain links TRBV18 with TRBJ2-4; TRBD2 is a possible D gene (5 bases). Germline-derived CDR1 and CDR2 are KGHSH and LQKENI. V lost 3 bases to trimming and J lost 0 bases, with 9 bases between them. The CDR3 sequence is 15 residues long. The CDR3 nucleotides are TGTGCCAGCTCACCTCTAGAGGGAGCCAAAAACATTCAGTACTTC. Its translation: CASSPLEGAKNIQYF. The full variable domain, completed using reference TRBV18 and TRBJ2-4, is NAGVMQNPRHLVRRRGQEARLRCSPMKGHSHVYWYRQLPEEGLKFMVYLQKENIIDESGMPKERFSAEFPKEGPSILRIQQVVRGDSAAYFCASSPLEGAKNIQYFGAGTRLSVL.

CDR3 loop: CASSESRGGNGANVLTF. The CDR3 DNA is TGCGCCAGCAGTGAGTCCAGAGGAGGGAATGGGGCCAACGTCCTGACTTTC. J is TRBJ2-6 and V is TRBV10-1; D may be TRBD2 (6 bases). The germline gives CDR1 WNHNN, CDR2 SYGVQD (reference sequence). The length of the CDR3 is 17 residues. V was clipped by 0 bases and J by 3 bases, with 12 bases between them.

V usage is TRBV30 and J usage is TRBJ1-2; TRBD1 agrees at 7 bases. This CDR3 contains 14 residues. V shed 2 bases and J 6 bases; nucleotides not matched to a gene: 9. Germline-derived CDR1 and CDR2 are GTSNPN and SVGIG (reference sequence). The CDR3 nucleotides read TGTGCCTGGAGTTTCCTCTCACAGGGGAATGGCTACACCTTC. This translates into CAWSFLSQGNGYTF.

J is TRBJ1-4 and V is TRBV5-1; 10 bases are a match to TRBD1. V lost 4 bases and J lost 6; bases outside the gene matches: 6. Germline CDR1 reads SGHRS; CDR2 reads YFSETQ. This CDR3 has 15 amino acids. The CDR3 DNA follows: TGCGCCAGCAGCGTGGGACAGGGGTTTGATGAAAAACTGTTTTTT. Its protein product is CASSVGQGFDEKLFF.